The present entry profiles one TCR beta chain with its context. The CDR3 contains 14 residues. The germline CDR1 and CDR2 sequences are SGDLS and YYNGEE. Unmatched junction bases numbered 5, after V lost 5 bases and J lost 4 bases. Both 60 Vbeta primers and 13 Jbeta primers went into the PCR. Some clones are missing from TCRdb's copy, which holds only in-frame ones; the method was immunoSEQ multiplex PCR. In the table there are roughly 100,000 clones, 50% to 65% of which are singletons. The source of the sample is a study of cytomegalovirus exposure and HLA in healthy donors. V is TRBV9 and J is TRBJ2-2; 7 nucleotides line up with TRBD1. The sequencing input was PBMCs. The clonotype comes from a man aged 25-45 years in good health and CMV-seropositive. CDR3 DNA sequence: TGTGCCAGCAGTCGACAGGGTGGCACCGGGGAGCTGTTTTTT. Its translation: CASSRQGGTGELFF.